This T cell receptor (beta chain) was identified in a study of shared clonotypes between healthy human individuals. Study-wide findings and caveats: Naive subsets usually exceeded memory subsets in estimated richness.

From germline, CDR1 is SGHTA and CDR2 FQGTGA. V lost 1 base and J 8 bases, leaving 11 bases between the germline ends. This CDR3 has 13 amino acids. The data were produced by immunoSEQ multiplex PCR, yet TCRdb's version contains in-frame clones alone and is incomplete. Of about 2.4 million clones listed, over 85% are singletons. Points on this clone: Its antigen is unidentified.

The chain couples TRBV7-3 to TRBJ2-5; D gene ambiguous. The sequence was obtained from a man aged 18 to 29 in good health. Some clones in this sample may be carry-over from other donors' samples. The sample was naive CD4+ T cells from PBMCs. Documented subset: CD45RA+ positively selected. The CDR3 nucleotides read TGTGCCAGCAGCTTAATCGTCACCGAAACCCAGTACTTC. It translates to CASSLIVTETQYF.